The clone carrying this TCR beta chain was counted ten times or more. The entry originates in a study of T cells in Graves' hyperthyroidism and ophthalmopathy. The CDR3 loop spans 15 amino acids. V shed 4 bases, J shed 2 bases, and the junction held 5 bases outside the gene matches. CDR1 SQVTM and CDR2 ANQGSEA come from the germline V gene. Amplified TCR beta CDR3 regions derived from RNA transcripts. A set of HTBI primers served as the primers for a first-round RT-PCR of the TCR CDR3. TCRdb reprocessed the multiplex PCR reads with MiXCR, giving one entry per CDR3 protein. This sample carries a few hundred thousand distinct CDR3 sequences, more than 15% of them seen once, and the ten largest clones take about 7%.

The sequenced material came from blood. The chain couples TRBV29-1 to TRBJ2-5; TRBD2 aligns across 12 bases. This TCR was sampled from a woman in her twenties or thirties with Graves' hyperthyroidism. CDR3 nucleotide sequence: TGCAGCGTTGGGACTAGCGGGAATGATCAAGAGACCCAGTACTTC. Translated: CSVGTSGNDQETQYF.